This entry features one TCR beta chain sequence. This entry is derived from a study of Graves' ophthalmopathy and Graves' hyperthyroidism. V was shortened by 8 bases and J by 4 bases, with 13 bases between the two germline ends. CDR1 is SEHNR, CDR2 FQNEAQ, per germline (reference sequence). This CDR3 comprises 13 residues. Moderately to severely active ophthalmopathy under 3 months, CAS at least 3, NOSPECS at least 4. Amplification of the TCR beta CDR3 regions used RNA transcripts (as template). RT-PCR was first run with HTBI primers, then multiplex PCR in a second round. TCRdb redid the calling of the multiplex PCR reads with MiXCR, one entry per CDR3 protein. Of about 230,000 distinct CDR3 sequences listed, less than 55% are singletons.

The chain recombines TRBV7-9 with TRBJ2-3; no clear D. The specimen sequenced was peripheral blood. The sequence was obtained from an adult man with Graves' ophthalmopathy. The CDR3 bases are TGTGCCAGCTTCTCATATTCGGCAGATACGCAGTATTTT. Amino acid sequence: CASFSYSADTQYF.